This TCR beta chain was identified in a study of CD8 T cells in ankylosing spondylitis. Study outcomes and limitations: Reported data indicate significant enrichment of disease-linked clones within matched ankylosing spondylitis synovial fluid. Earlier reports found some motif variants in synovial fluid and blood in reactive arthritis. CD8+ cells made up the disease-linked clones, which were relatively rare in peripheral blood.

Molecular-barcoded quantitative 5'-RACE produced these TCR beta libraries. MiXCR was run by TCRdb on the 5' RACE reads, yielding one entry per CDR3 protein. The data contain approximately 30,000 distinct CDR3 sequences, 7.2% of them singletons. To note about this clonotype: Its antigen is currently unknown.

The CDR3 sequence is 15 residues long. The ends lost 3 bases at V and 3 bases at J; junction bases unmatched: 2. Germline assignment: CDR1 SGHNT and CDR2 YYREEE (reference sequence). The chain joins TRBV5-4 to TRBJ2-1, with TRBD2 matching 11 bases. The TCR was taken from a male donor with ankylosing spondylitis or in good health (not recorded which). The sample consisted of blood, either unsorted or a sorted T cell fraction (not recorded which). The CDR3 here is CASSYGTSGYNEQFF. The DNA of the CDR3 is TGTGCCAGCAGCTATGGGACTAGCGGCTACAATGAGCAGTTCTTC. Full variable domain (remainder filled in from reference TRBV5-4 and TRBJ2-1): ETGVTQSPTHLIKTRGQQVTLRCSSQSGHNTVSWYQQALGQGPQFIFQYYREEENGRGNFPPRFSGLQFPNYSSELNVNALELDDSALYLCASSYGTSGYNEQFFGPGTRLTVL.